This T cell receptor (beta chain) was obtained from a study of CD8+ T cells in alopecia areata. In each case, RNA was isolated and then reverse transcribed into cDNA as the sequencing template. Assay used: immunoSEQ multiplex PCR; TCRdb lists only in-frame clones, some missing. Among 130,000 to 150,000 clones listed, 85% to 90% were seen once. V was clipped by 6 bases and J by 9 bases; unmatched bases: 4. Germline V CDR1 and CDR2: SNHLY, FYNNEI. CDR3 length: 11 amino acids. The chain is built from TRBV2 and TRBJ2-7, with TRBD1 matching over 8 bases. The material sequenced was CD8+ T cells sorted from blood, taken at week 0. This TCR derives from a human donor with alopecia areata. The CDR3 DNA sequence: TGTGCCAGCAGGGACAGGGTGAGGCAGTACTTC. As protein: CASRDRVRQYF.